What follows is one TCR beta chain and its context. No antigen is known for it. Positive CCR7 selection of CD45RO-negative cells yielded the naive CD8 cells, and terminally differentiated effector memory CD45RA+ cells were excluded. The data are from a study of shared clonotypes between healthy human individuals. At the level of the study: Contributing individuals were a couple of females and a few males aged 18 to 49. Study-level findings and limits: Against clonotypes common to all four donors, non-shared ones had lower generation probabilities. About 5% of naive CD4 clonotypes were common to four donors. The expectation was that sequencing depth would affect clonotype sharing among donors.

Only in-frame clones appear in the TCRdb table, and some are missing; sequencing was by immunoSEQ multiplex PCR. The sample comprises almost 700,000 clones, 92% of which are singletons, and about a quarter rests with the top ten. This CDR3 is built from 11 residues. J was trimmed by 5 bases and V by 6 bases; bases with no gene match: 0. Germline CDR1 reads WSHSY; CDR2 reads SAAADI. The sample comprised naive CD8+ T cells sorted from blood. This TCR derives from a man in his thirties or forties in good health. This chain uses TRBV10-2 with TRBJ2-5, with 7 bases lining up with TRBD2. CDR3 in amino acids: CASRGGETQYF. CDR3 bases: TGCGCCAGCAGGGGAGGGGAGACCCAGTACTTC.